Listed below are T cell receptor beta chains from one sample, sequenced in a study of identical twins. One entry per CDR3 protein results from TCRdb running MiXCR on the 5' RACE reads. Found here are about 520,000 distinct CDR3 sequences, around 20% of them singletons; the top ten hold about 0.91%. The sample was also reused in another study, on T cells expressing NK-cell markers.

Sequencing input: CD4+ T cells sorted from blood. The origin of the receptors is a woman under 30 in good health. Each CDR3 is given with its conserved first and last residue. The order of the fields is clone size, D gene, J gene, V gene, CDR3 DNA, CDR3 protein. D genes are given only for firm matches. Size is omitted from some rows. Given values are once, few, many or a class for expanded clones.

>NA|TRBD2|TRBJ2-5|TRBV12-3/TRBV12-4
TGTGCCAGCAGCCAGACTAGCGGGGGGGCAAAAGAGACCCAGTACTTC
CASSQTSGGAKETQYF
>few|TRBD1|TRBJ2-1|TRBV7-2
TGTGCCAGCAGCTTAGTTGCGAGGACAGGGCAGTGGGAGCAGTTCTTC
CASSLVARTGQWEQFF
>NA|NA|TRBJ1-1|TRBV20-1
TGCAGTGCTAGTGGGGACGGGGGACGAATGGGCAAAGCTTTCTTT
CSASGDGGRMGKAFF
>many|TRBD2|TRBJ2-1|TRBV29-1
TGCAGCGTTGATGAGACTAGCGGAGAGCAGTTCTTC
CSVDETSGEQFF
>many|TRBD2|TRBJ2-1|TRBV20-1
TGCAGTGCCACCGCTAGCGGGGGGAGCGATGAGCAGTTCTTC
CSATASGGSDEQFF
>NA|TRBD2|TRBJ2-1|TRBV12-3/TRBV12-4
TGTGCCATCAGTCCCGGACTAGCGGGGCCGTCGAGCTCCTACAATGAGCAGTTCTTC
CAISPGLAGPSSSYNEQFF
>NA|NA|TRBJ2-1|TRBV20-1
TGCAGTGCTAGTGTATGGGGGGACAATGAGCAGTTCTTC
CSASVWGDNEQFF
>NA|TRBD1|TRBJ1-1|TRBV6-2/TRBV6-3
TGTGCCAGCAGGGGGACAGGAGACACTGAAGCTTTCTTT
CASRGTGDTEAFF
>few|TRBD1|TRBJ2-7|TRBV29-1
TGCAGCGTCGGGACAGGAAACGAGCAGTACTTC
CSVGTGNEQYF
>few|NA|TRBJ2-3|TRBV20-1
TGCAGTGCTGACGCTGGCGATACGCAGTATTTT
CSADAGDTQYF
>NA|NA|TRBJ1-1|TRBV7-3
TGTGCCAGCAGCTTAACAACGGACACTGAAGCTTTCTTT
CASSLTTDTEAFF
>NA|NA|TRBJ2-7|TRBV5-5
TGTGCCAGCACCGCCGACAGCCTCTACGAGCAGTACTTC
CASTADSLYEQYF
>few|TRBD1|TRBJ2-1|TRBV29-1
TGCAGCGTCCATTTGGTGCAGACAGGGAGCTCCTACAATGAGCAGTTCTTC
CSVHLVQTGSSYNEQFF
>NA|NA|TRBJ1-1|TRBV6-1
TGTGCCAGCAGTCGCGCCACCGGGACGGCGAACACTGAAGCTTTCTTT
CASSRATGTANTEAFF
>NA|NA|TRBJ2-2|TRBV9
TGTGCCAGCAGCTCTCCGAGGGGGTTCGGGGAGCTGTTTTTT
CASSSPRGFGELFF
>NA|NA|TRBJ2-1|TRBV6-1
TGTGCCAGCAGGAGCCACGCGCGGGTACAATACAATGAGCAGTTCTTC
CASRSHARVQYNEQFF
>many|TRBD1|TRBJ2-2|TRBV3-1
TGTGCCAGCAGCCAATGGACAGGGGTCGACACCGGGGAGCTGTTTTTT
CASSQWTGVDTGELFF
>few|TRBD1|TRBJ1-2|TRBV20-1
TGCAGTGCGAGGGACAGTAAGGGAATCCTCTATGGCTACACCTTC
CSARDSKGILYGYTF
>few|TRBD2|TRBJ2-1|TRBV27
TGTGCCAGCAGTTTGTCTAGCGGGCGCTCCTACAATGAGCAGTTCTTC
CASSLSSGRSYNEQFF
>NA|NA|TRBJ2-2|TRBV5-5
TGTGCCAGCAGCTTGGGGTCGAGGTACACCGGGGAGCTGTTTTTT
CASSLGSRYTGELFF
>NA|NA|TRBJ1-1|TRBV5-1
TGCGCCAGCAGCTTGGCCGCAGGCCCGAACACTGAAGCTTTCTTT
CASSLAAGPNTEAFF
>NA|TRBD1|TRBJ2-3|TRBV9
TGTGCCAGCACACTACAGGGGGCGCCGACAGATACGCAGTATTTT
CASTLQGAPTDTQYF
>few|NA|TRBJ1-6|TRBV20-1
TGCAGTGCTAGAGATCTCGGTTCACCCCTCCACTTT
CSARDLGSPLHF
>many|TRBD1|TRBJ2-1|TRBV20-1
TGCAGTGCTCACATAGCGGACAGGGGGCGGACCTACAATGAGCAGTTCTTC
CSAHIADRGRTYNEQFF
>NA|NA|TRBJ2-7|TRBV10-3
TGTGCCATCAGTGAGTTGGGTAGTCGGGTCGAGCAGTACTTC
CAISELGSRVEQYF
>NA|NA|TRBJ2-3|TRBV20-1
TGCAGTGCTACTAGTCGCACTAGCACAGATACGCAGTATTTT
CSATSRTSTDTQYF
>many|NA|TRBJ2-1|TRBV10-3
TGTGCCATCATGACGGTCGGGGAATCAGGTAATGAGCAGTTCTTC
CAIMTVGESGNEQFF
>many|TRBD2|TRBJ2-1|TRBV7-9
TGTGCCAGCAGCCGAGGTGCGGGGGGTCGAGAAGATGAGCAGTTCTTC
CASSRGAGGREDEQFF
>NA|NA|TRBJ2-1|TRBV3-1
TGTGCCAGCAGCCAAGGCAAGGTGGAGCAGTTCTTC
CASSQGKVEQFF
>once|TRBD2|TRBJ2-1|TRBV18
TGTGCCAGCTCACCACCTACTAGCGGGGGCTACAATGAGCAGTTCTTC
CASSPPTSGGYNEQFF
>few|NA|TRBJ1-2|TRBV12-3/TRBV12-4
TGTGCCAGCAGTTTAGGCGGGGCAGGGAACTATGGCTACACCTTC
CASSLGGAGNYGYTF
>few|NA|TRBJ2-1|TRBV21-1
TGTGCCAGCAGCAGCCCTTTGAAAAACCCCAAGGGGGCGGGAGGGCGCGAGCAGTTCTTC
CASSSPLKNPKGAGGREQFF
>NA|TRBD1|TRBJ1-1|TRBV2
TGTGCCAGCAGCGGACAGGGGGGCTCATACACTGAAGCTTTCTTT
CASSGQGGSYTEAFF
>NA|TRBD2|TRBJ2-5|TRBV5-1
TGCGCCAGCAGCCCTTGGTCTAGCGGATTGCAAGAGACCCAGTACTTC
CASSPWSSGLQETQYF
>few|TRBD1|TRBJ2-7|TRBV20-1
TGCAGTGCTAGAGATGAGGACAGGGGCTCCTACGAGCAGTACTTC
CSARDEDRGSYEQYF
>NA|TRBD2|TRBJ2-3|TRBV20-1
TGCAGTGCTATTCGTCTAGCGGGAGGGGCAGATACGCAGTATTTT
CSAIRLAGGADTQYF
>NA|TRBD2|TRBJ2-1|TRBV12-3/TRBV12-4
TGTGCCAGCCACGGGACTAGCGATGAGCAGTTCTTC
CASHGTSDEQFF
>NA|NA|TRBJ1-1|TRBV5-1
TGCGCCAGCAGCTTGGTCAACCCAAGGGACACTGAAGCTTTCTTT
CASSLVNPRDTEAFF
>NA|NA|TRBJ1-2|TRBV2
TGTGCCAGCACCAGGGGCTACACCTTC
CASTRGYTF
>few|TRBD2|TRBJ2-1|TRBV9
TGTGCCAGCAGCGTAGTAGGGACTAGCGGGAGGAATGAGCAGTTCTTC
CASSVVGTSGRNEQFF
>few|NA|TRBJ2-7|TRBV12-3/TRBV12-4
TGTGCCAGCAGGGGGGTAGAGGGAGGGGGAGAGCAGTACTTC
CASRGVEGGGEQYF
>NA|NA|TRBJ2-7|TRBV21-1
TGTGCCAGTGGCGCGTCTCAGGGCTACGAGCAGTACTTC
CASGASQGYEQYF
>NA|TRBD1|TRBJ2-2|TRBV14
TGTGCCAGCAGCCGGGAAACAGGGGCGTGGACCGGGGAGCTGTTTTTT
CASSRETGAWTGELFF
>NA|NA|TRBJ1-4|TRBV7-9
TGTGCCAGCAGCTTAGCGGCGGGAAAACTGTTTTTT
CASSLAAGKLFF
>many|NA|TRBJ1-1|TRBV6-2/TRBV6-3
TGTGCCAGCAGTCATGGGGCCACTGAAGCTTTCTTT
CASSHGATEAFF
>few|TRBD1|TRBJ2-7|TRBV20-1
TGCAGTGCTACTTCCCAGGACAGGGAATCCTACGAGCAGTACTTC
CSATSQDRESYEQYF
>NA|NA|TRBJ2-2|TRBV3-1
TGTGCCAGCAGCCAAGGTCGGAGCTACGGGGAGCTGTTTTTT
CASSQGRSYGELFF
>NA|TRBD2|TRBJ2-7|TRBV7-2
TGTGCCAGCAGCTTAGGTCTAACGGGGGGATACGAGCAGTACTTC
CASSLGLTGGYEQYF